The 28 T cell receptor beta chains below come from one sample, sequenced in a study of blood T cells in healthy people across ages. Primers used in a second PCR of roughly 6 to 11 cycles were a sample-barcoded 5' primer and a J-beta primer mix. A single record per CDR3 protein comes from TCRdb applying MiXCR to the 5' RACE reads. Found here are approximately 780,000 distinct CDR3 sequences, 25% to 30% of them singletons; the top ten hold 3%. The sample was also reused in another study, on T cells of mothers and their children.

Sequenced input: blood. The receptors here all came from a boy aged 5 to 17 in good health.

J is TRBJ2-7 and V is TRBV4-1; D remains ambiguous. Germline CDR1 reads MGHRA; CDR2 reads YSYEKL. The CDR3 has 16 residues. Trimming shortened V by 2 bases and J by 0 bases, and 14 bases separated the two germline ends. This CDR3 reads CASSQMVILGSYEQYF. The CDR3 region has the DNA TGCGCCAGCAGCCAAATGGTAATCTTGGGCTCCTACGAGCAGTACTTC.

This clonotype was recorded at least ten times. The chain recombines TRBV3-1 with TRBJ2-7, with TRBD2 as a possible D gene (5 bases). There are 13 residues in the CDR3. V was clipped by 8 bases and J by 2 bases, with 13 bases between them. Germline V CDR1 and CDR2: LGHDT, YNNKEL (reference sequence). The CDR3, as DNA: TGTGCCAGCTCCCAAGCCGGGACCTACGAGCAGTACTTC. Its protein product is CASSQAGTYEQYF.

This clonotype was counted many times. This rearrangement joins TRBV5-1 to TRBJ2-7; TRBD1 agrees at 8 bases. CDR3 size: 14 residues. The germline CDR1 and CDR2 sequences are SGHRS and YFSETQ. The V and J ends lost 4 bases and 7 bases, in that order; junction bases with no gene match: 10. Written as DNA, the CDR3 is TGCGCCAGCAGCCCCGGGCAGGGGGCCGGTGAGCAGTACTTC. It codes for CASSPGQGAGEQYF.

The chain carries TRBV6-1 and TRBJ2-5; 9 bases match TRBD2. Germline V gene data show CDR1 as MNHNS and CDR2 as SASEGT. The length of the CDR3 is 13 residues. V lost 9 bases to trimming and J lost 5 bases; unmatched junction nucleotides: 7. CDR3 nucleotide sequence: TGTGCCAGTCTAGCGGGGCTCTGGGAGACCCAGTACTTC. This codes for CASLAGLWETQYF.

This clonotype was seen a few times. The chain joins TRBV4-1 to TRBJ2-5; 7 bases are shared with TRBD2. Germline assignment: CDR1 MGHRA and CDR2 YSYEKL. The CDR3 length is 15 residues. V gave up 3 bases and J gave up 5 bases; unmatched junction bases: 9. CDR3: CASSQGRAGLETQYF. As DNA, the CDR3 is TGCGCCAGCAGCCAGGGGAGGGCTGGGCTGGAGACCCAGTACTTC.

The sample holds a few counts of this clonotype. The chain recombines TRBV20-1 with TRBJ2-4, with D unresolved. The CDR3 has 14 residues. The V and J ends lost 6 bases and 0 bases respectively, with 12 bases between them. Germline V lookup: CDR1 DFQATT, CDR2 SNEGSKA (reference sequence). The CDR3 is CSAPEMLAKNIQYF. The CDR3 DNA follows: TGCAGTGCCCCCGAGATGCTAGCCAAAAACATTCAGTACTTC.

The rearrangement joins TRBV30 to TRBJ2-7; D is possibly TRBD2 (5 bases). Germline CDR1 is GTSNPN and CDR2 is SVGIG (reference sequence). The CDR3 has 12 amino acids. V dropped 8 bases and J dropped 0 bases, with 11 bases sitting between them. The CDR3 region is CALERDSYEQYF. CDR3 nucleotides: TGTGCCCTCGAGAGGGACTCCTACGAGCAGTACTTC.

The chain carries TRBV9 and TRBJ1-2, with 7 positions matching TRBD1. Germline-derived CDR1 and CDR2 are SGDLS and YYNGEE. The V gene end was trimmed by 4 bases and the J gene end by 8 bases; junction bases not matched to a gene: 11. This CDR3 comprises 14 residues. The CDR3 loop is CASSSRQGGGGYTF. CDR3 DNA: TGTGCCAGCAGCTCCCGACAGGGCGGTGGAGGCTACACCTTC.

This clonotype was counted between two and nine times. This rearrangement joins TRBV30 to TRBJ1-1; 7 nucleotides align to TRBD1. The ends lost 3 bases at V and 3 bases at J; junction bases unmatched: 4. Per the germline V gene, CDR1 is GTSNPN and CDR2 is SVGIG (reference sequence). The CDR3 runs 13 residues. The CDR3: CAWSRGLYTEAFF. CDR3 nucleotide sequence: TGTGCCTGGAGCAGGGGGTTGTACACTGAAGCTTTCTTT.

This clonotype came up a few times. V and J are TRBV7-2 and TRBJ2-2; TRBD2 is a possible D gene (7 bases). In germline, CDR1 is SGHTA, CDR2 FQGNSA. CDR3 length: 18 amino acids. The V and J ends lost 3 bases and 3 bases respectively, with 20 bases between them. The CDR3 protein is CASSLTGGLRGHTGELFF. In nucleotides, the CDR3 is TGTGCCAGCAGCTTGACCGGGGGATTGCGGGGGCACACCGGGGAGCTGTTTTTT. Drawing the rest from reference TRBV7-2 and TRBJ2-2, the complete variable domain is GAGVSQSPSNKVTEKGKDVELRCDPISGHTALYWYRQSLGQGLEFLIYFQGNSAPDKSGLPSDRFSAERTGGSVSTLTIQRTQQEDSAVYLCASSLTGGLRGHTGELFFGEGSRLTVL.

This sequence joins TRBV7-9 and TRBJ2-5; TRBD1 matches at 8 bases. Gene TRBJ2-1 matches the end of the DNA better, so the J call may be wrong. Looked up from germline, CDR1 is SEHNR and CDR2 is FQNEAQ (reference sequence). This CDR3 contains 15 residues. The CDR3 bases are TGTGCCAGCGGCCTCGACCAGACAGGGGCGAATGAGCAGTTCTTC. Protein product: CASGLDQTGANEQFF.

This clonotype was counted a few times. This chain connects TRBV5-1 to TRBJ2-3; D may be TRBD2 (6 bases). The V and J ends lost 4 bases and 2 bases respectively, with 14 bases between them. The CDR3 length is 15 residues. Germline values: CDR1 SGHRS, CDR2 YFSETQ. The chain's CDR3 is CASSNPGLITDTQYF. Written as DNA, the CDR3 is TGCGCCAGCAGCAACCCGGGACTTATCACAGATACGCAGTATTTT.

This clonotype was picked up many times. V is TRBV7-7 and J is TRBJ2-6; maybe TRBD2 (6 bases). V dropped 1 base and J dropped 2 bases, with 15 bases sitting between them. This CDR3 comprises 18 residues. Germline CDR1 SSHAT, CDR2 FNYEAQ (reference sequence). The CDR3 DNA is TGTGCCAGCAGCTTAGACCGGGGGAAAACCCCTGGGGCCAACGTCCTGACTTTC. Encoded protein: CASSLDRGKTPGANVLTF.

The chain has TRBV12-3 or TRBV12-4 and TRBJ1-4, with D perhaps TRBD1 (5 bases). The germline V and J ends were trimmed by 6 bases and 4 bases, with 12 bases remaining between them. The CDR3 sequence is 14 residues long. CDR3 loop: CASSPGRINEKLFF. The CDR3 DNA sequence: TGTGCCAGCAGCCCGGGACGGATTAATGAAAAACTGTTTTTT.

This clonotype was recorded a few times. This sequence joins TRBV5-4 and TRBJ2-1, with D perhaps matching TRBD2 (5 bases). Germline V gives CDR1 SGHNT, CDR2 YYREEE (reference sequence). Between the trimmed V and J ends, which lost 4 bases and 2 bases, there was a span of 10 bases. CDR3 length: 14 residues. Here the CDR3 reads CASSLEAAYNEQFF. The CDR3 DNA follows: TGTGCCAGCAGCCTGGAGGCGGCCTACAATGAGCAGTTCTTC.

This clonotype was detected a few times. This rearrangement joins TRBV30 to TRBJ2-5, with TRBD1 matching 9 bases. V trimming: 2 bases; J trimming: 10 bases; junction bases outside the gene matches: 8. Germline CDR1 and CDR2: GTSNPN and SVGIG (reference sequence). The CDR3 is 13 amino acids. The CDR3 DNA follows: TGTGCCTGGAGTCCCCAGACAGGGGGTATCCAGTACTTC. The encoded protein is CAWSPQTGGIQYF. Together with reference TRBV30 and TRBJ2-5, the CDR3 gives the full variable domain: SQTIHQWPATLVQPVGSPLSLECTVEGTSNPNLYWYRQAAGRGLQLLFYSVGIGQISSEVPQNLSASRPQDRQFILSSKKLLLSDSGFYLCAWSPQTGGIQYFGPGTRLLVL.

In this sample, this clonotype turned up a few times. The chain carries TRBV7-6 and TRBJ2-1; the D gene is possibly TRBD2 (5 bases). The closer fit of TRBJ2-5 to the DNA end suggests the J call may be wrong. Germline V gene data show CDR1 as SGHVS and CDR2 as FNYEAQ. The CDR3 contains 14 residues. CDR3 DNA sequence: TGTGCCAGCAGCCATCGCCGGGAACAAGAGACCCAGTACTTC. This codes for CASSHRREQETQYF.

V usage is TRBV7-2 and J usage is TRBJ1-6; no clear D. V gave up 2 bases and J gave up 10 bases, with 18 bases separating them. Germline loops: CDR1 SGHTA, CDR2 FQGNSA. The CDR3 contains 16 residues. This CDR3 is CASSLIRTGGGSPLHF. Written as DNA, the CDR3 is TGTGCCAGCAGCTTAATACGGACTGGAGGCGGCTCACCCCTCCACTTT.

This clonotype was found a few times. This chain connects TRBV7-2 to TRBJ2-3, with D possibly being TRBD1 (5 bases). The germline V and J ends were trimmed by 1 base and 2 bases, with 10 bases remaining between them. Germline CDR1 is SGHTA and CDR2 is FQGNSA. This CDR3 spans 15 amino acids. CDR3 region: CASSLGGWFTDTQYF. The CDR3 bases are TGTGCCAGCAGCTTAGGGGGCTGGTTCACAGATACGCAGTATTTT.

This chain links TRBV5-1 with TRBJ2-5; D could derive from TRBD1 or TRBD2 (5 bases each). Gene TRBJ2-7 matches the end of the DNA better, so the J call may be wrong. Germline V CDR1 and CDR2: SGHRS, YFSETQ. The CDR3 runs 14 residues. The CDR3 DNA follows: TGCGCCAGCAGACGGGACCGGTCCTCCTACGAGCAGTACTTC. Its protein is CASRRDRSSYEQYF.

The chain couples TRBV5-1 to TRBJ1-1, with D unresolved. CDR1 is SGHRS, CDR2 YFSETQ, per germline. V shed 5 bases and J shed 3 bases, with 11 bases lying between them. The CDR3 covers 13 residues. CDR3 protein: CASRGSSYTEAFF. In DNA, the CDR3 is TGCGCCAGCAGGGGCTCAAGCTACACTGAAGCTTTCTTT.

Only a few counts were recorded for this clonotype. The genes are TRBV4-1 and TRBJ1-2; TRBD1 might be the D (5 bases). Germline CDR1 is MGHRA and CDR2 is YSYEKL. CDR3 length: 16 amino acids. The V end was cut by 0 bases, the J end by 6 bases, with 17 bases between. The CDR3 is CASSQDPGRTIDGYTF. CDR3 DNA sequence: TGCGCCAGCAGCCAAGATCCGGGACGGACTATAGATGGCTACACCTTC.

This clonotype came up a few times. V and J are TRBV6-1 and TRBJ2-2, with a possible D match to TRBD2 (6 bases). CDR1 is MNHNS and CDR2 is SASEGT in the germline V gene. The CDR3 totals 16 residues. V was shortened by 2 bases and J by 2 bases, with 12 bases between the two germline ends. CDR3 nucleotide sequence: TGTGCCAGCAGTGAATGGGCGGGGATTAACACCGGGGAGCTGTTTTTT. Translation: CASSEWAGINTGELFF.

V gene TRBV10-3 combines with J gene TRBJ2-1; D might be TRBD1 (5 bases). V was shortened by 4 bases and J by 0 bases, with 16 bases between the two germline ends. Germline values: CDR1 ENHRY, CDR2 SYGVKD. CDR3 length: 17 amino acids. The CDR3 region is CAISVPTGRSSYNEQFF. In DNA form, the CDR3 reads TGTGCCATCAGTGTCCCAACAGGCCGGAGCTCCTACAATGAGCAGTTCTTC.

This clonotype was picked up a small number of times. The DNA for the CDR3 is TGCGCCAGCAGCTTGTTCCCCACAGAGGAGAAGCGTCAAGAGACCCAGTACTTC. This translates into CASSLFPTEEKRQETQYF. The chain employs TRBV5-1 and TRBJ2-5; D gene uncertain. The germline V gene encodes CDR1 SGHRS and CDR2 YFSETQ. The CDR3 loop spans 18 amino acids. V lost 1 base and J lost 2, with 21 bases in between. Full variable domain (missing parts from reference TRBV5-1 and TRBJ2-5): KAGVTQTPRYLIKTRGQQVTLSCSPISGHRSVSWYQQTPGQGLQFLFEYFSETQRNKGNFPGRFSGRQFSNSRSEMNVSTLELGDSALYLCASSLFPTEEKRQETQYFGPGTRLLVL.

The rearrangement joins TRBV11-1 to TRBJ2-1; a weak D match, TRBD1 (6 bases). Trimming stripped 3 bases from V and 8 bases from J, with 17 bases between. CDR1 is SGHAT, CDR2 FQDESV, per germline (reference sequence). The CDR3 extends over 15 amino acids. The CDR3: CASSLGDRMTDEQFF. CDR3 DNA sequence: TGTGCCAGCAGCTTGGGCGACAGGATGACGGATGAGCAGTTCTTC.

This chain connects TRBV20-1 to TRBJ2-7; 8 nucleotides line up with TRBD2. Germline V gene data show CDR1 as DFQATT and CDR2 as SNEGSKA (reference sequence). CDR3 size: 13 residues. The J segment lost 4 bases and the V segment lost 1 base, leaving 3 bases of the junction unmatched. The CDR3: CSARAGGMYEQYF. The CDR3 DNA sequence: TGCAGTGCTAGAGCGGGGGGGATGTACGAGCAGTACTTC.

This clonotype appeared a few times. The V call is TRBV20-1, the J call TRBJ2-1; 9 bases map to TRBD1. The J segment lost 10 bases and the V segment lost 7 bases, leaving 11 bases of the junction unmatched. The CDR3 has 13 residues. Per germline, CDR1 DFQATT and CDR2 SNEGSKA (reference sequence). The CDR3 reads CSGTKDRGGEQFF. CDR3 bases: TGCAGTGGGACAAAGGACAGGGGCGGGGAGCAGTTCTTC.